This T cell receptor (beta chain) was captured in a study of tumor-infiltrating lymphocytes in primary liver carcinoma. As for the study in general: About 3.65 to 7.13 million productive TCRbeta reads were obtained from the samples, with similar numbers across tissue types.

Notes on this clonotype: One end of the junction fails to match germline, which may point to a read error.

Both RNA and DNA were isolated together from around 20-30 mg of bulk tissue that had not been sorted. All patients had surgically resected primary liver carcinoma. Using a constant-region primer together with ProtoScript II reverse transcriptase, TCR beta cDNA was made from 500 ng of total RNA. Slightly modified ARM-PCR served as the procedure for the TCR beta libraries. These libraries came from three rounds of nested multiplex PCR. The study ran its first two PCR rounds for approximately 10 cycles each, using TRBV1-TRBV30 forward primers and a C-beta reverse primer. Each CDR3 protein gets one entry after TCRdb re-called the multiplex PCR reads with MiXCR. The table has about 92,000 distinct CDR3 sequences, less than 75% seen once. Germline-derived CDR1 and CDR2 are ENHRY and SYGVKD. The CDR3 is 20 residues long.

Sequenced input: tumor-adjacent normal liver tissue. The receptor was isolated from a man aged 35 to 55 with primary liver carcinoma and hepatitis B virus infection. The chain combines TRBV10-3 with TRBJ2-3, with D maybe TRBD1 (6 bases). CDR3 residues: CAITESLGAVVGERTDTQYF. In nucleotides, the CDR3 is TGTGCTATCACTGAGTCCCTGGGGGCAGTTGTGGGAGAGAGGACAGATACGCAGTATTTT.